This T cell receptor (beta chain) derives from a study of blood T cell repertoires in COVID-19. Looking at the study overall: Specimens from acute and convalescent COVID-19 originated in the United States, Italy and Spain.

V shed 0 bases and J shed 0 bases, with 9 bases lying between them. The length of the CDR3 is 16 residues. The V gene's germline CDR1 is MNHNS and CDR2 SASEGT. Methods used by the authors: Reference gene primer amplification in the assay estimated nucleated cell counts. Sequencing used immunoSEQ multiplex PCR; TCRdb keeps in-frame clones, though not all of them. V and J calls and clone size are given by that table; D and trimming were obtained from the DNA. Found here are 650,000 to 800,000 clones, 80% to 90% of them singletons; the top ten hold about 0.24%. The chain joins TRBV6-1 to TRBJ1-3; D gene ambiguous. Sequencing used peripheral blood. The receptor comes from a woman between 18 and 30 years old with acute or convalescent COVID-19. The CDR3 spells CASSEALWSSGNTIYF. The CDR3 nucleotides read TGTGCCAGCAGTGAAGCGCTATGGAGCTCTGGAAACACCATATATTTT.